A selection of T cell receptor beta chains follows, all from one sample in a study of shared clonotypes between healthy human individuals. This table comes from immunoSEQ multiplex PCR, and its TCRdb copy is limited to in-frame clones, with some not included. The table records 2 million to 2.5 million clones, approximately 96% of them present only once. The sequencing sample was made of naive CD4+ T cells sorted from blood. These receptors were obtained from a man between 18 and 35 years old in good health. The CDR3 runs from the conserved cysteine through the conserved F or W. Fields, in order: D gene, clone size, J gene, V gene, CDR3 DNA, CDR3 protein. D genes are given only for firm matches. The size of a clone is reported for some rows only, either as once, few or many, or as a class for expanded clones.

TRBD1,NA,TRBJ2-5,TRBV11-2,TGTGCCAGCAGCTTAGATCGGAGTGACAGGGGGCGGGAGACCCAGTACTTC,CASSLDRSDRGRETQYF
NA,NA,TRBJ2-2,TRBV10-3,TGTGCCATCAGTGGCTTTGGGCTCTCAGGCGGGGAGCTGTTTTTT,CAISGFGLSGGELFF
TRBD1,NA,TRBJ2-3,TRBV9,TGTGCCAGCAGCGTAGAGGGACAGGTAAAACAGGCAGATACGCAGTATTTT,CASSVEGQVKQADTQYF
TRBD1,NA,TRBJ1-2,TRBV5-4,TGTGCCAGCAGCTTGGAGGGACAGGGGGCCCATGGCTACACCTTC,CASSLEGQGAHGYTF
TRBD1,NA,TRBJ1-1,TRBV10-3,TGTGCCATCAGTGAGTTCGGGACAGGGGGACTGGGGAAAGCTTTCTTT,CAISEFGTGGLGKAFF
NA,NA,TRBJ1-6,TRBV2,TGTGCCAGCAGTGGCCAGGGCCACTATAATTCACCCCTCCACTTT,CASSGQGHYNSPLHF
TRBD1,NA,TRBJ1-5,TRBV18,TGTGCCAGCTCACCACCGGGACAGGGTAATATTCAGCCCCAGCATTTT,CASSPPGQGNIQPQHF
NA,NA,TRBJ1-3,TRBV28,TGTGCCAGCAGGCCCCCAGGGCCCGGAAACACCATATATTTT,CASRPPGPGNTIYF
NA,NA,TRBJ2-2,TRBV29-1,TGCAGCGTTGAGTCCCCCGCAGGGAACACCGGGGAGCTGTTTTTT,CSVESPAGNTGELFF
NA,NA,TRBJ1-3,TRBV30,TGTGCCTGGAGTACCGGGGCCCACTCTGGAAACACCATATATTTT,CAWSTGAHSGNTIYF
NA,once,TRBJ2-2,TRBV7-2,TGTGCCAGCAGCTTAGTCCTAGGTGGTGCCGGGGAGCTGTTTTTT,CASSLVLGGAGELFF